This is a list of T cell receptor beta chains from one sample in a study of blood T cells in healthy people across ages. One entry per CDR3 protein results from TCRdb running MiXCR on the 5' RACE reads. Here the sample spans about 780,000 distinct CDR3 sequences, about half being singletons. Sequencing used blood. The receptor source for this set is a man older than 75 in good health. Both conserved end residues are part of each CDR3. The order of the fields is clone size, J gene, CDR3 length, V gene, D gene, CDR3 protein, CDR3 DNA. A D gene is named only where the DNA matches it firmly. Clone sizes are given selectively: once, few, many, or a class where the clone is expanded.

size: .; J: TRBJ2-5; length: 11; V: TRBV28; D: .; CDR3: CATKGGWEQYF; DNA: TGTGCCACCAAGGGGGGGTGGGAGCAGTACTTC
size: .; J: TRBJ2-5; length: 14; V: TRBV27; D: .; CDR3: CASSLLTQGETQYF; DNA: TGTGCCAGCAGTTTACTCACTCAGGGAGAGACCCAGTACTTC
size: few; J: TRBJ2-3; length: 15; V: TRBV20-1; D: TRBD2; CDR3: CSASFRGGSPDTQYF; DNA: TGCAGTGCTAGTTTTCGAGGCGGGAGCCCAGATACGCAGTATTTT
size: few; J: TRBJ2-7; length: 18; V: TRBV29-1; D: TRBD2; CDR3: CSVAGYGLAGGLSYEQYF; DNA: TGCAGCGTTGCAGGTTACGGACTAGCGGGAGGTCTCTCCTACGAGCAGTACTTC
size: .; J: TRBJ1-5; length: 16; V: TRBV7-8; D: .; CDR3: CASSLVSGVSNQPQHF; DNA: TGTGCCAGCAGCTTAGTATCCGGTGTCAGCAATCAGCCCCAGCATTTT
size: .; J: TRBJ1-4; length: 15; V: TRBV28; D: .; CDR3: CASSSGLWRREKLFF; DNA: TGTGCCAGCAGTTCAGGGCTATGGAGACGTGAAAAACTGTTTTTT
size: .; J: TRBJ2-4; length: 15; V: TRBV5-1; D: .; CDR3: CASNLGLGAKNIQYF; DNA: TGCGCCAGCAACTTGGGACTGGGGGCCAAAAACATTCAGTACTTC
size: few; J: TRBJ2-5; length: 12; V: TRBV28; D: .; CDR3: CASSNTGETQYF; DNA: TGTGCCAGCAGTAACACAGGGGAGACCCAGTACTTC
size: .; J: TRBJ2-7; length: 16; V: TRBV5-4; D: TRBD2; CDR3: CASSLVLGTSYNEQYF; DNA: TGTGCCAGCAGCTTGGTTTTGGGGACTAGTTACAATGAGCAGTACTTC
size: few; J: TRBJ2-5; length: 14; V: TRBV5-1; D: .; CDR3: CASSPEGHHETQYF; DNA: TGCGCCAGCAGCCCGGAGGGACACCACGAGACCCAGTACTTC
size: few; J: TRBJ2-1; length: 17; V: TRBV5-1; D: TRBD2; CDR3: CASSRPGLAGDGNEQFF; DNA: TGCGCCAGCAGCCGTCCGGGACTAGCGGGAGATGGGAATGAGCAGTTCTTC
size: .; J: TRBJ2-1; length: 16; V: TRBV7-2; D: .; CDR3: CASSLDLGSSYNEQFF; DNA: TGTGCCAGCAGCTTAGACCTGGGTAGCTCCTACAATGAGCAGTTCTTC
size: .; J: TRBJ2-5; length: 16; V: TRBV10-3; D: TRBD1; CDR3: CAISELGQGAQETQYF; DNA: TGTGCCATCAGTGAGTTAGGACAGGGGGCTCAAGAGACCCAGTACTTC
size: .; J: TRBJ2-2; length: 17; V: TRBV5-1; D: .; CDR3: CASSLGLRREDTGELFF; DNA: TGCGCCAGCAGCTTGGGTTTACGCCGCGAGGACACCGGGGAGCTGTTTTTT
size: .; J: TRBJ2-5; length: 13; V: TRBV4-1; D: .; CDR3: CASSQVGLETQYF; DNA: TGCGCCAGCAGCCAAGTTGGGCTGGAGACCCAGTACTTC
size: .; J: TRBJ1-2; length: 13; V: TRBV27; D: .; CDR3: CASSPGYAGGYTF; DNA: TGTGCCAGCAGCCCAGGATATGCGGGGGGCTACACCTTC
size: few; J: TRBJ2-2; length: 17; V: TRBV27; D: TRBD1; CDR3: CASSSATGVRFAGELFF; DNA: TGTGCCAGCAGTTCCGCGACAGGGGTTAGATTCGCCGGGGAGCTGTTTTTT
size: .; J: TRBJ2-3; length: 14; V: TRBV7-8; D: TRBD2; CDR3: CASSSLTSGDTQYF; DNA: TGTGCCAGCAGCTCTTTGACTAGCGGCGATACGCAGTATTTT